The entry below describes one T cell receptor (beta chain). Its cognate antigen is unknown. Germline trimming cut 3 bases from V and 1 base from J; bases unmatched to any gene: 4. Germline V gene data show CDR1 as SGHNT and CDR2 as YYREEE (reference sequence). The CDR3 totals 17 residues. This specimen comes from a study of graft-versus-host responses after intestinal transplantation. At the level of the study: Every one of the recipients received anti-thymocyte globulin induction and afterwards took tacrolimus and steroids for approximately three years.

Study-wide results and caveats: Levels of circulating GvH clones at their peak were associated with early post-transplant HvG declines.

The method was immunoSEQ multiplex PCR; TCRdb's version includes in-frame clones alone and lacks a portion of them. This sample has 99,000 or so clones, with about 88% found just once. J is TRBJ2-1 and V is TRBV5-4; TRBD2 agrees at 13 bases. The sample here was unstimulated CD4+ T cells sorted from spleen or lymph node cells, taken before intestinal transplant. This clonotype was obtained from a human donor who received an intestinal transplant. Written as DNA, the CDR3 is TGTGCCAGCAGCTCCCGGACTAGCGGGAGTTCCTACAATGAGCAGTTCTTC. Translation gives CASSSRTSGSSYNEQFF.